The 26 T cell receptor beta chains presented below share a single source sample, sequenced in a study of T cells in Graves' hyperthyroidism and ophthalmopathy. TCR beta CDR3 regions were amplified from RNA. An initial round of RT-PCR targeting the TCR CDR3 relied on the HTBI primer set. TCRdb reanalysed the multiplex PCR reads using MiXCR and keeps one entry per CDR3 protein. The sample yields under 800,000 distinct CDR3 sequences, 12% to 15% seen once. The sample taken for sequencing was blood. The receptor set was obtained from a woman in her late teens or twenties with Graves' hyperthyroidism.

This clonotype has just a few counts. The gene calls are TRBV6-5 and TRBJ2-1; D is ambiguous. This CDR3 is 13 amino acids long. The V gene's germline CDR1 is MNHEY and CDR2 SVGAGI. Trimming removed 2 bases from V and 5 bases from J, with 7 bases in between. In DNA, the CDR3 is TGTGCCAGCAGTTACACCTCGAACAATGAGCAGTTCTTC. Translating it yields CASSYTSNNEQFF.

This clonotype was observed at least ten times. The chain recombines TRBV7-2 with TRBJ2-5; unclear D gene. V was pared by 5 bases and J by 4 bases, with 5 bases between. The germline CDR1 and CDR2 sequences are SGHTA and FQGNSA. The CDR3 sequence is 11 residues long. CDR3 region: CASSVLETQYF. The CDR3 DNA follows: TGTGCCAGCAGCGTTCTAGAGACCCAGTACTTC.

This clonotype was seen repeatedly, ten times or more. The chain joins TRBV28 to TRBJ2-6; 7 positions agree with TRBD1. The germline V gene encodes CDR1 MDHEN and CDR2 SYDVKM. The trim removed 2 bases at V and 2 bases at J, leaving 9 bases unmatched. The length of the CDR3 is 18 residues. For the CDR3, the DNA is TGTGCCAGCAGTTTAATAAGACAGGGATTGACTGGGGCCAACGTCCTGACTTTC. Residues: CASSLIRQGLTGANVLTF. The variable domain in full, with the rest retrieved from reference TRBV28 and TRBJ2-6, is DVKVTQSSRYLVKRTGEKVFLECVQDMDHENMFWYRQDPGLGLRLIYFSYDVKMKEKGDIPEGYSVSREKKERFSLILESASTNQTSMYLCASSLIRQGLTGANVLTFGAGSRLTVL.

The J gene is TRBJ2-6, the V gene TRBV19; D gene ambiguous. The V gene lost 8 bases and the J gene lost 1 base, with 9 bases spanning the gap. The CDR3 has 14 amino acids. Germline CDR1 and CDR2: LNHDA and SQIVND (reference sequence). The CDR3 sequence: CASHAGSGANVLTF. In DNA form, the CDR3 reads TGTGCCAGTCACGCCGGGTCTGGGGCCAACGTCCTGACTTTC. The complete variable domain, with remaining parts taken from reference TRBV19 and TRBJ2-6, reads DGGITQSPKYLFRKEGQNVTLSCEQNLNHDAMYWYRQDPGQGLRLIYYSQIVNDFQKGDIAEGYSVSREKKESFPLTVTSAQKNPTAFYLCASHAGSGANVLTFGAGSRLTVL.

V gene TRBV3-2 combines with J gene TRBJ1-2; the table assigns TRBD1, which was not confirmed against the DNA. TRBV3-2 is assigned pseudogene status. This CDR3 has 14 residues. Here the CDR3 reads CASSQGQLGDGYTF. The DNA for the CDR3 is TGTGCCAGCAGCCAAGGTCAATTAGGGGATGGCTACACCTTC.

In this sample, this clonotype turned up many times. The V gene is TRBV20-1, the J gene TRBJ1-2; D possibly corresponds to TRBD1 (6 bases). CDR3 size: 15 residues. V lost 5 bases and J 7 bases, leaving 23 bases between the germline ends. Germline V lookup: CDR1 DFQATT, CDR2 SNEGSKA (reference sequence). The CDR3 DNA sequence: TGCAGTGCTTCTCCCTACTTCCGGGACATCGGTGGCTACACCTTC. Translation gives CSASPYFRDIGGYTF.

The sample holds many counts of this clonotype. The V call is TRBV28, the J call TRBJ2-1, with 7 positions matching TRBD2. Germline loops: CDR1 MDHEN, CDR2 SYDVKM. The CDR3 loop spans 13 amino acids. V dropped 5 bases and J dropped 7; count of bases not matched to a gene: 5. The CDR3 spells CASSPWEGNEQFF. The CDR3 DNA sequence: TGTGCCAGCAGTCCATGGGAGGGGAATGAGCAGTTCTTC.

The chain links TRBV9 to TRBJ2-1; D perhaps matches TRBD2 (6 bases). V lost 3 bases, J lost 3 bases, and 16 bases lay in between. The CDR3 has 16 residues. Germline CDR1 and CDR2: SGDLS and YYNGEE. CDR3 nucleotides: TGTGCCAGCAGCGCAGACTCGGGAGCTGGCTACAATGAGCAGTTCTTC. It codes for CASSADSGAGYNEQFF.

The chain has TRBV2 and TRBJ2-7; 13 nucleotides agree with TRBD2. With 3 bases clipped from V and 3 bases from J, the junction kept 5 bases outside the gene matches. This CDR3 region has 16 residues. Per the germline V gene, CDR1 is SNHLY and CDR2 is FYNNEI. CDR3 DNA sequence: TGTGCCAGCAGTGACTGGACTAGCGGGGGCGGCTACGAGCAGTACTTC. It encodes CASSDWTSGGGYEQYF.

The chain couples TRBV13 to TRBJ2-7, with D possibly matching TRBD2 (6 bases). The CDR3 sequence is 13 residues long. The germline V and J ends were trimmed by 5 bases and 5 bases, with 13 bases remaining between them. Germline V gene sequence: CDR1 PRHDT, CDR2 FYEKMQ (reference sequence). The CDR3 DNA reads TGTGCCAGCAGCCCGGGGAGGTGGAACGAGCAGTACTTC. Protein sequence: CASSPGRWNEQYF.

Here the CDR3 reads CASSSFSAGGETQYF. In nucleotides, the CDR3 is TGTGCCAGCAGCTCCTTTTCTGCGGGAGGGGAGACCCAGTACTTC. The J gene is TRBJ2-5, the V gene TRBV13, with 9 positions matching TRBD2. The J segment lost 5 bases and the V segment lost 4 bases, leaving 8 bases of the junction unmatched. The CDR3 sequence is 15 residues long. CDR1 is PRHDT and CDR2 is FYEKMQ in the germline V gene (reference sequence). The variable domain in full, with the rest retrieved from reference TRBV13 and TRBJ2-5, is AAGVIQSPRHLIKEKRETATLKCYPIPRHDTVYWYQQGPGQDPQFLISFYEKMQSDKGSIPDRFSAQQFSDYHSELNMSSLELGDSALYFCASSSFSAGGETQYFGPGTRLLVL.

The sample holds a few counts of this clonotype. This sequence joins TRBV27 and TRBJ2-7; TRBD1 or TRBD2 may be the D gene (5 bases each). The germline CDR1 and CDR2 sequences are MNHEY and SMNVEV (reference sequence). CDR3 length: 13 amino acids. Deletions cut 6 bases from V and 7 bases from J, with 16 bases between. CDR3 in amino acids: CASRVAGSGEQYF. CDR3 nucleotide sequence: TGTGCCAGCAGAGTGGCAGGGTCGGGGGAGCAGTACTTC.

This clonotype has a count of ten or more. The gene calls are TRBV7-9 and TRBJ2-1; TRBD2 matches at 7 bases. The CDR3 covers 16 residues. The germline CDR1 and CDR2 sequences are SEHNR and FQNEAQ (reference sequence). The J segment lost 0 bases and the V segment lost 5 bases, leaving 7 bases of the junction unmatched. The CDR3 DNA follows: TGTGCCAGCAGCCCCGAAGGGGACTACTCCTACAATGAGCAGTTCTTC. The encoded protein is CASSPEGDYSYNEQFF.

This clonotype was counted only a few times. This chain joins TRBV29-1 and TRBJ2-2; 10 bases fit TRBD2. The CDR3 is made up of 14 amino acids. CDR1 is SQVTM, CDR2 ANQGSEA, per germline. Germline trimming cut 6 bases from V and 1 base from J; bases unmatched to any gene: 2. CDR3 in DNA: TGCAGCGTCCCTAGCGGGGGGAACACCGGGGAGCTGTTTTTT. As protein: CSVPSGGNTGELFF.

This clonotype was seen more than once but under ten times. J is TRBJ2-2 and V is TRBV5-1; D gene ambiguous. CDR1 SGHRS and CDR2 YFSETQ come from the germline V gene. This CDR3 spans 16 amino acids. V lost 3 bases to trimming and J lost 8 bases, with 20 bases between them. The CDR3 protein is CASSSPDKQLVGELFF. CDR3 DNA: TGCGCCAGCAGCTCGCCAGATAAGCAGCTGGTTGGGGAGCTGTTTTTT.

The rearrangement uses TRBV5-6 and TRBJ1-5, with TRBD1 matching over 10 bases. Germline V gene data show CDR1 as SGHDT and CDR2 as YYEEEE. V shed 7 bases, J shed 3 bases, and the junction held 10 bases outside the gene matches. CDR3 size: 16 residues. The CDR3 spells CASSGTGVGDNQPQHF. For the CDR3, the DNA is TGTGCCAGCTCCGGGACAGGGGTAGGTGACAATCAGCCCCAGCATTTT.

This clonotype was seen a few times. The chain couples TRBV30 to TRBJ1-3, with D unresolved. The length of the CDR3 is 14 residues. Trimming removed 2 bases at V and 2 bases at J, with 10 bases between. Germline V CDR1 and CDR2: GTSNPN, SVGIG (reference sequence). CDR3 sequence: CAWSTGLTGNTIYF. The DNA for the CDR3 is TGTGCCTGGAGTACGGGCCTGACTGGAAACACCATATATTTT.

This clonotype was detected only a few times. V gene TRBV6-1 combines with J gene TRBJ1-1; unclear D gene. CDR3 length: 15 residues. Germline CDR1 and CDR2: MNHNS and SASEGT. Trimming cost V 7 bases and J 5 bases, with 20 bases left between them. CDR3: CASTLRNMGGTEAFF. CDR3 DNA sequence: TGTGCCAGCACCCTACGGAACATGGGCGGGACTGAAGCTTTCTTT.

V and J are TRBV4-2 and TRBJ1-4; the D is unclear. V was pared by 2 bases and J by 1 base, with 8 bases between. CDR1 and CDR2 (germline): LGHNA, YNFKEQ. The CDR3 spans 15 residues. This CDR3 is CASSQPSETNEKLFF. The CDR3 DNA is TGTGCCAGCAGCCAACCCTCGGAAACTAATGAAAAACTGTTTTTT.

This chain connects TRBV12-3 or TRBV12-4 to TRBJ1-3; D not certain. V dropped 3 bases and J dropped 7 bases, with 4 bases sitting between them. This CDR3 comprises 11 residues. CDR3 sequence (DNA): TGTGCCAGCAGTTTTTGGAACACCATATATTTT. It encodes CASSFWNTIYF.

This clonotype was seen ten or more times. The chain couples TRBV24-1 to TRBJ2-1, with TRBD2 matching 11 bases. The trim removed 0 bases at V and 5 bases at J, leaving 2 bases unmatched. CDR1 KGHDR and CDR2 SFDVKD come from the germline V gene. This CDR3 is built from 16 residues. The CDR3 DNA reads TGTGCCACCAGTGATTTGGGTAGCGGGAGGGACAATGAGCAGTTCTTC. It encodes CATSDLGSGRDNEQFF.

There are a few counts of this clonotype. The chain couples TRBV9 to TRBJ2-5; D uncertain. Trimming left V 0 bases short and J 4 bases short, with 10 bases between. The CDR3 sequence is 14 residues long. Germline assignment: CDR1 SGDLS and CDR2 YYNGEE. Here the CDR3 reads CASSVDARGETQYF. The CDR3 DNA reads as TGTGCCAGCAGCGTAGATGCACGAGGAGAGACCCAGTACTTC.

This clonotype has just a few counts. This sequence joins TRBV6-5 and TRBJ1-5; no definite D call. The germline V gene encodes CDR1 MNHEY and CDR2 SVGAGI. The V gene lost 0 bases and the J gene lost 9 bases, with 15 bases spanning the gap. The CDR3 has 15 amino acids. The CDR3 DNA is TGTGCCAGCAGTTACTCGACGGACGGCTCAGGGCCCCAGCATTTT. Protein sequence: CASSYSTDGSGPQHF.

The table lists this clonotype with many counts. CDR3: CSVGLAASTDTQYF. CDR3 in DNA: TGCAGCGTTGGGCTAGCGGCTAGCACAGATACGCAGTATTTT. This chain connects TRBV29-1 to TRBJ2-3, with TRBD2 matching over 7 bases. Germline values: CDR1 SQVTM, CDR2 ANQGSEA. V shed 4 bases, J shed 0 bases, and the junction held 4 bases outside the gene matches. This CDR3 has 14 residues.

This clonotype appeared many times. The chain joins TRBV5-1 to TRBJ2-7; no clear D. CDR1 is SGHRS, CDR2 YFSETQ, per germline. The CDR3 runs 12 residues. V lost 5 bases and J 2 bases, leaving 8 bases between the germline ends. In DNA, the CDR3 is TGCGCCAGCAGTGCGGCGCCCTACGAGCAGTACTTC. Translating it yields CASSAAPYEQYF. The full variable domain, in which reference TRBV5-1 and TRBJ2-7 provide the parts outside the CDR3, is KAGVTQTPRYLIKTRGQQVTLSCSPISGHRSVSWYQQTPGQGLQFLFEYFSETQRNKGNFPGRFSGRQFSNSRSEMNVSTLELGDSALYLCASSAAPYEQYFGPGTRLTVT.

There are a few counts of this clonotype. This rearrangement joins TRBV14 to TRBJ2-3; no clear D. The CDR3 sequence is 15 residues long. In germline, CDR1 is SGHDN, CDR2 FVKESK. Trimming took 1 base from V and 3 from J, leaving 11 bases between them. Here the CDR3 reads CASSQGTRATDTQYF. CDR3 DNA: TGTGCCAGCAGCCAAGGGACCCGGGCGACAGATACGCAGTATTTT.